The present TCR beta chain was sequenced within a study of blood T cell repertoires in COVID-19. Study in general: COVID-19 samples from acute and convalescent phases originated in the United States, Italy and Spain. PBMCs, B-cell-depleted T cells, or T cells provided the cDNA or gDNA that made up the material.

Per the original data handling: Counts of nucleated cells, estimated from reference gene primer amplification, were obtained. Sequencing was performed with immunoSEQ multiplex PCR; in TCRdb, only in-frame clones are kept and a portion is missing. The V and J calls and clone size are taken from that table; D and trimming were inferred from the DNA. The sample carries roughly 300,000 clones, 80% to 90% recorded once. The length of the CDR3 is 14 residues. Germline assignment: CDR1 SEHNR and CDR2 FQNEAQ (reference sequence). Concerning this clone: Sequence at one end of the junction differs from germline and may be a read error.

The clonotype was recovered from a man aged 18 to 30 who had recovered from COVID-19. Specimen: peripheral blood. The chain combines TRBV7-9 with TRBJ2-1; no clear D gene. DNA of the CDR3: TGTGCCAGCAGCTTAGAAATCTCCCACAATGAGCAGTTCTTC. It encodes CASSLEISHNEQFF. Looking up the rest from reference TRBV7-9 and TRBJ2-1 gives the full variable domain: DTGVSQNPRHKITKRGQNVTFRCDPISEHNRLYWYRQTLGQGPEFLTYFQNEAQLEKSRLLSDRFSAERPKGSFSTLEIQRTEQGDSAMYLCASSLEISHNEQFFGPGTRLTVL.